This entry lists 8 T cell receptor beta chains sequenced from one sample in a study of CD8+ T cells in alopecia areata (dated by TCRdb to 2016 to 2019). Libraries were prepared through the immunoSEQ multiplex PCR assay. For TCR sequencing, RNA was extracted from every sample and reverse transcribed into cDNA to serve as template. TCRdb re-hosts the immuneACCESS table, in-frame sequences only. Its copies lack some clones; in the studies checked, an unresolved V gene accounts for under half of them, and the cause for the rest is not known. In this sample the table shows approximately 210,000 clones, around 60% of which occur a single time. The ten largest clones add up to approximately 1.3% of the sample. Sample treatment or condition, as interpreted from the label and publication: oral pan-JAK inhibitor, 5-10 mg twice daily. This specimen consisted of CD4+ T cells sorted from blood, obtained around week 49, from a patient treated with tofacitinib. The receptors derive from a human donor with alopecia areata.

This clone was detected a few times. This chain links TRBV15 with TRBJ1-2, with D unresolved. V was shortened by 1 base and J by 7 bases, with 10 bases between the two germline ends. The CDR3 runs to 13 residues. Germline V lookup: CDR1 LNHNV, CDR2 YYDKDF (reference sequence). The CDR3 region has the DNA TGTGCCACCAGCAGAGGGCTTGAGGGTGGCTACACCTTC. It translates to CATSRGLEGGYTF.

Many counts were recorded for this clone. The chain recombines TRBV7-2 with TRBJ2-7; 9 bases fit TRBD1. CDR3 size: 14 residues. Germline values: CDR1 SGHTA, CDR2 FQGNSA. Losses at the gene ends were 5 bases for V and 7 bases for J; bases not matched to a gene: 9. This chain's CDR3 is CASSPHTGGWEQYF. DNA of the CDR3: TGTGCCAGCAGCCCCCATACAGGGGGCTGGGAGCAGTACTTC.

J is TRBJ2-3 and V is TRBV29-1; weak D call: TRBD1 (6 bases). Trimming shortened V by 6 bases and J by 5 bases, and 15 bases separated the two germline ends. The germline V gene has CDR1 SQVTM and CDR2 ANQGSEA. The CDR3 has 13 residues. As DNA, the CDR3 is TGCAGCGTGCCTCTTTTAGGGGGAGATACGCAGTATTTT. Translated, it gives CSVPLLGGDTQYF.

The chain combines TRBV16 with TRBJ1-2; D not resolved. Trimming removed 7 bases from V and 2 bases from J, with 14 bases in between. Germline V gene data show CDR1 as KGHSY and CDR2 as FQNENV. The CDR3 is made up of 14 amino acids. The chain's CDR3 is CASTQGTANYGYTF. The CDR3 DNA reads as TGTGCCAGCACTCAAGGAACAGCCAACTATGGCTACACCTTC.

The table lists this clone with a few counts. This chain joins TRBV14 and TRBJ1-1; 10 bases are shared with TRBD1. CDR1 SGHDN and CDR2 FVKESK come from the germline V gene. V shed 4 bases, J shed 6 bases, and the junction held 14 bases outside the gene matches. The CDR3 is 17 residues long. CDR3 loop: CASSLLVFRDRGAEAFF. The DNA for the CDR3 is TGTGCCAGCAGCCTCTTAGTATTCCGGGACAGGGGTGCTGAAGCTTTCTTT.

In this sample, this clone turned up a few times. The chain links TRBV19 to TRBJ1-6; no reliable D call. In germline, CDR1 is LNHDA, CDR2 SQIVND (reference sequence). This CDR3 comprises 14 residues. Trimming shortened V by 3 bases and J by 7 bases, and 10 bases separated the two germline ends. The chain's CDR3 is CASSIPGANSPLHF. Written as DNA, the CDR3 is TGTGCCAGTAGTATCCCAGGAGCGAATTCACCCCTCCACTTT.

This clone was observed once. The V and J genes are TRBV29-1 and TRBJ2-3; D not certain. Germline values: CDR1 SQVTM, CDR2 ANQGSEA. This CDR3 contains 11 residues. V was cut by 4 bases and J by 4 bases, with 6 bases left in between. CDR3 amino acids: CSVVRADTQYF. CDR3 DNA sequence: TGCAGCGTTGTAAGGGCAGATACGCAGTATTTT.

The chain uses TRBV2 and TRBJ2-7, with D perhaps TRBD1 (6 bases). Germline assignment: CDR1 SNHLY and CDR2 FYNNEI. The CDR3 extends over 15 amino acids. Trimming shortened V by 8 bases and J by 1 base, and 18 bases separated the two germline ends. CDR3 amino acids: CASGDRNSQSYEQYF. Here the CDR3 DNA reads TGTGCCAGCGGCGACAGGAACTCCCAGTCCTACGAGCAGTACTTC.